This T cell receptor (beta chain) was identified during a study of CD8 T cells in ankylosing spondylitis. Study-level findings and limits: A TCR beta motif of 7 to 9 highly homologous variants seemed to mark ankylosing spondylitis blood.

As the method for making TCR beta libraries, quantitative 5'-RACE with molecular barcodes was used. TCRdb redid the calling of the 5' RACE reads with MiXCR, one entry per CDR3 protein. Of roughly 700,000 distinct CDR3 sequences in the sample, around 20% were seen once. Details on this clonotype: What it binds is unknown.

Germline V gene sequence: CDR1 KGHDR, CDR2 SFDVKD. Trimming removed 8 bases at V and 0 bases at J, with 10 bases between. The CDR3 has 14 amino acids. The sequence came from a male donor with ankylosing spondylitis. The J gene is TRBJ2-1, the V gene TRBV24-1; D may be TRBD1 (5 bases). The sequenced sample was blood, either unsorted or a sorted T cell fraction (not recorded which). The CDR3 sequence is CATMGRSSYNEQFF. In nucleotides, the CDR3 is TGTGCCACCATGGGGCGGAGCTCCTACAATGAGCAGTTCTTC.